A single sample gave rise to the 22 T cell receptor beta chains below, sequenced in a study of OX40 agonist ivuxolimab in advanced cancers. Profiled with immunoSEQ multiplex PCR; TCRdb holds only in-frame clones, not every one. The sample contains 50,000 to 65,000 clones, roughly nine tenths of which appear only once. Sequenced here: CD4+ or CD8+ T cells sorted from blood, sampled in a trial of the OX40 agonist ivuxolimab. Receptors were obtained from an adult with an advanced solid tumor such as melanoma, head and neck, liver or kidney cancer.

The rearrangement links TRBV28 to TRBJ2-3, with TRBD1 matching 8 bases. Germline V gene sequence: CDR1 MDHEN, CDR2 SYDVKM. The junction had 4 bases not matched to a gene; V was cut back by 5 bases and J by 3 bases. The CDR3 runs 14 residues. CDR3 amino acids: CASSPGGRTDTQYF. The CDR3 DNA is TGTGCCAGCAGTCCAGGGGGCCGGACAGATACGCAGTATTTT.

The chain carries TRBV10-3 and TRBJ2-7, with TRBD1 matching 9 bases. This CDR3 region has 13 residues. The germline V gene encodes CDR1 ENHRY and CDR2 SYGVKD. Trimming cost V 6 bases and J 1 base; bases outside gene matches: 1. The DNA for the CDR3 is TGTGCCATCAGGACAGGGGGGTCCTACGAGCAGTACTTC. It translates to CAIRTGGSYEQYF.

The chain carries TRBV10-3 and TRBJ1-1; D may be TRBD1 (6 bases). This CDR3 comprises 13 residues. In germline, CDR1 is ENHRY, CDR2 SYGVKD. V lost 11 bases and J 0 bases, leaving 13 bases between the germline ends. CDR3 sequence reads: CASLQGLNTEAFF. The DNA of the CDR3 is TGTGCCTCCTTACAGGGCCTGAACACTGAAGCTTTCTTT.

V gene TRBV9 combines with J gene TRBJ1-1; weak D call: TRBD1 (6 bases). The CDR3 is 13 amino acids. Trimming pared 0 bases from V and 4 bases from J, leaving 7 bases between. The germline CDR1 and CDR2 sequences are SGDLS and YYNGEE. This chain's CDR3 is CASSVAGATEAFF. Here the CDR3 DNA reads TGTGCCAGCAGCGTAGCAGGGGCCACTGAAGCTTTCTTT.

The V gene is TRBV7-9, the J gene TRBJ1-1; the match to TRBD1 covers 7 bases. Unmatched junction bases numbered 11, after V lost 5 bases and J lost 11 bases. This CDR3 has 13 residues. Germline lookup yields CDR1 SEHNR and CDR2 FQNEAQ (reference sequence). The CDR3: CASSGVQGPFAFF. The DNA for the CDR3 is TGTGCCAGCAGCGGGGTACAGGGGCCGTTTGCTTTCTTT. The full variable domain, in which reference TRBV7-9 and TRBJ1-1 provide the parts outside the CDR3, is DTGVSQNPRHKITKRGQNVTFRCDPISEHNRLYWYRQTLGQGPEFLTYFQNEAQLEKSRLLSDRFSAERPKGSFSTLEIQRTEQGDSAMYLCASSGVQGPFAFFGQGTRLTVV.

In DNA, the CDR3 is TGTGCCAGCCCTTTCGGTGGACTGGGGACTTCAATTTTCTCCGAGCAGTACTTC. This gives the protein CASPFGGLGTSIFSEQYF. V usage is TRBV19 and J usage is TRBJ2-7; tentatively, D is TRBD2 (6 bases). This CDR3 has 18 amino acids. Germline CDR1 reads LNHDA; CDR2 reads SQIVND (reference sequence). Trimming left V 9 bases short and J 6 bases short, with 33 bases between.

The rearrangement uses TRBV5-8 and TRBJ2-2; 7 bases match TRBD2. CDR3 length equals 15 residues. The trim removed 4 bases at V and 3 bases at J, leaving 6 bases unmatched. Germline V CDR1 and CDR2: SGHTS, YDEGEE. The CDR3 loop reads CASSGRGRYTGELFF. As DNA, the CDR3 is TGTGCCAGCAGCGGGAGGGGCAGATACACCGGGGAGCTGTTTTTT.

This clone was found once. The chain is built from TRBV28 and TRBJ2-3, with 8 bases identical to TRBD2. The CDR3 length is 17 residues. After removal of 6 bases from V and 2 bases from J, the junction contained 13 bases not matched to a gene. The V gene's germline CDR1 is MDHEN and CDR2 SYDVKM. Here the CDR3 DNA reads TGTGCCAGCAGCCGTGCGGGACTTAGCGGGGACACAGATACGCAGTATTTT. Protein sequence: CASSRAGLSGDTDTQYF.

The chain employs TRBV5-1 and TRBJ2-7; TRBD2 matches at 10 bases. Looked up from germline, CDR1 is SGHRS and CDR2 is YFSETQ. The CDR3 loop spans 16 amino acids. J gave up 2 bases and V 3 bases, and 8 bases lay outside the gene matches. The CDR3 is CASSSTGTSAAYEQYF. The CDR3 bases are TGCGCCAGCAGCTCTACCGGGACTAGCGCCGCCTACGAGCAGTACTTC.

The gene calls are TRBV6-6 and TRBJ1-5; possibly TRBD1 for D (5 bases). V shed 4 bases and J shed 4 bases, with 14 bases lying between them. The CDR3 sequence is 15 residues long. The V gene's germline CDR1 is MNHNY and CDR2 SVGAGI (reference sequence). DNA for the CDR3: TGTGCCAGCAGTTTCCGACAGAGAGTGAATCAGCCCCAGCATTTT. Translating it yields CASSFRQRVNQPQHF.

The rearrangement uses TRBV11-3 and TRBJ2-5, with 8 bases that match TRBD1. CDR1 is SGHNT, CDR2 YENEEA, per germline. The CDR3 extends over 15 amino acids. V lost 3 bases and J lost 2; bases outside the gene matches: 5. The chain's CDR3 is CASSFQDRVQETQYF. The CDR3 coding sequence is TGTGCCAGCAGCTTCCAGGACAGGGTACAAGAGACCCAGTACTTC.

This chain joins TRBV2 and TRBJ2-3; D may be TRBD2 (6 bases). This CDR3 region has 15 residues. Trimming stripped 4 bases from V and 1 base from J, with 12 bases between. From germline, CDR1 is SNHLY and CDR2 FYNNEI. The CDR3 sequence is CASSALAIGTDTQYF. As DNA, the CDR3 is TGTGCCAGCAGTGCCCTAGCGATAGGCACAGATACGCAGTATTTT.

The V call is TRBV4-2, the J call TRBJ1-5; the D gene is possibly TRBD1 (6 bases). This CDR3 comprises 16 residues. Looked up from germline, CDR1 is LGHNA and CDR2 is YNFKEQ. V dropped 0 bases and J dropped 4 bases, with 13 bases sitting between them. The CDR3 nucleotides are TGTGCCAGCAGCCAAGAGGGAGGGCAGGGGAATCAGCCCCAGCATTTT. It yields the protein CASSQEGGQGNQPQHF.

The chain joins TRBV21-1 to TRBJ2-7; the table calls TRBD2, which could not be checked here. TRBV21-1 is an annotated pseudogene. This CDR3 is built from 15 residues. As DNA, the CDR3 is TGTGCCAGCAGCAAAGAAGCGGAGGCAGCCTACGAGCAGTACTTC. It yields the protein CASSKEAEAAYEQYF.

In the case of this clone: The sample carries other DNA sequences with the same CDR3. This chain connects TRBV19 to TRBJ1-5, with TRBD1 matching 9 bases. The CDR3 runs 15 residues. V shed 6 bases, J shed 1 base, and the junction held 4 bases outside the gene matches. CDR1 and CDR2 (germline): LNHDA, SQIVND (reference sequence). The CDR3 loop is CASRDRGRSNQPQHF. In DNA form, the CDR3 reads TGTGCCAGTAGGGACAGGGGACGGAGCAATCAGCCCCAGCATTTT.

The chain combines TRBV5-6 with TRBJ2-5; 13 bases map to TRBD2. CDR3 length equals 16 residues. The germline CDR1 and CDR2 sequences are SGHDT and YYEEEE. The V segment lost 2 bases and the J segment 5 bases; nucleotides outside the gene matches: 6. CDR3 sequence: CASSFRTSGSKETQYF. CDR3 sequence (DNA): TGTGCCAGCAGCTTTAGGACTAGCGGGAGTAAGGAGACCCAGTACTTC.

This clone was counted only a few times. The chain is built from TRBV11-3 and TRBJ2-6; D gene uncertain. Trimming took 2 bases from V and 2 from J, leaving 10 bases between them. The CDR3 length is 16 residues. Germline V gene data show CDR1 as SGHNT and CDR2 as YENEEA. CDR3: CASSLFKGTGANVLTF. Here the CDR3 DNA reads TGTGCCAGCAGCTTATTCAAAGGTACTGGGGCCAACGTCCTGACTTTC.

This rearrangement joins TRBV27 to TRBJ1-2; D ambiguous. The CDR3 has 14 amino acids. Germline CDR1 is MNHEY and CDR2 is SMNVEV (reference sequence). V shed 0 bases and J shed 5 bases, with 10 bases lying between them. CDR3 in amino acids: CASSLSGGRYGYTF. The CDR3, as DNA: TGTGCCAGCAGTTTATCGGGAGGGAGATATGGCTACACCTTC.

J is TRBJ2-3 and V is TRBV19, with TRBD2 matching 11 bases. V lost 4 bases, J lost 2 bases, and 5 bases stayed unmatched. From germline, CDR1 is LNHDA and CDR2 SQIVND (reference sequence). This CDR3 comprises 16 residues. The CDR3 protein is CASSTPSGRPTDTQYF. For the CDR3, the DNA is TGTGCCAGTAGTACCCCTAGCGGGAGGCCCACAGATACGCAGTATTTT.

For this clone: The sample holds other DNA sequences that translate to the same CDR3. V usage is TRBV30 and J usage is TRBJ1-2; D gene ambiguous. The CDR3 is 14 residues long. V was pared by 0 bases and J by 2 bases, with 10 bases between. Per germline, CDR1 GTSNPN and CDR2 SVGIG (reference sequence). The CDR3 loop reads CAWSVPDVNYGYTF. CDR3 nucleotide sequence: TGTGCCTGGAGTGTACCGGACGTCAACTATGGCTACACCTTC.

The V and J genes are TRBV15 and TRBJ1-3; D gene ambiguous. Germline V gene sequence: CDR1 LNHNV, CDR2 YYDKDF (reference sequence). V was cut by 3 bases and J by 0 bases, with 9 bases left in between. The CDR3 is made up of 15 amino acids. The CDR3 reads CATSRSHNSGNTIYF. The CDR3 nucleotides read TGTGCCACCAGCAGGTCGCATAACTCTGGAAACACCATATATTTT.

The chain is built from TRBV5-4 and TRBJ2-1; 11 nucleotides align to TRBD2. The CDR3 is 16 residues long. Losses at the gene ends were 4 bases for V and 8 bases for J; bases not matched to a gene: 11. Germline CDR1 SGHNT, CDR2 YYREEE (reference sequence). Here the CDR3 DNA reads TGTGCCAGCAGCAGGCCGGGTGGGACTAGCGGCGATGAGCAGTTCTTC. Its translation is CASSRPGGTSGDEQFF.